Here is one TCR beta chain with its context. Its antigen specificity is not known. Qualities for individual bases were not recorded, and no much larger clone is one base off. TCRbeta CDR3 regions were amplified from genomic DNA using the immunoSEQ Assay, a bias-controlled multiplex PCR. On the study's bioinformatics: Within the assay, amplification of reference gene primers was used to estimate how many nucleated cells each sample contained. Sequence reads were collapsed and filtered to measure the absolute abundance of every unique TCRbeta CDR3 rearrangement. Productive Simpson clonality was computed per sample as the square root of Simpson's diversity index over productive rearrangements. The source is immuneACCESS, and TCRdb retained only in-frame sequences with V and J called. Part of the clones is not carried over; for the studies checked, unresolved V genes explain less than half of this, and the remainder is unexplained. From that table come the V and J calls and clone size; the DNA was used to work out D and trimming. Present in this sample are roughly 30,000 clones, around 85% of which were seen just once. The leading ten clones occupy over 15% of the sample.

Collaborating institutions collected whole blood in K2EDTA tubes following their own protocols. For TCRbeta analysis, collaborators shipped samples as frozen whole blood, isolated PBMCs, or DNA extracted from either of those sample types. This specimen comes from a study of blood T cell repertoires in COVID-19 (dated by TCRdb to 2020 to 2022). For the wider study: Collaborator samples came from the United States, Italy and Spain and covered acute and convalescent phases of COVID-19. The material from the prospective study consisted of cDNA or gDNA derived from T cells, B-cell-depleted T cells, or PBMCs. Subjects who had been exposed to COVID-19, were actively infected with it, or had recovered from it provided the deeply sampled blood TCRbeta repertoires that made up the dataset. The repertoires were made available in a free public database intended to serve as a resource for research on the immune response to SARS-CoV-2. Samples were obtained from the ongoing ImmuneRACE study (first 160 participants) and from roughly 1,300 subjects provided by 6 global collaborators. Nearly every sample came with metadata listing a de-identified subject ID, COVID-19 status, age in years and sex. Where HLA class I and class II types were available, the types were taken from metadata supplied by the sample provider, not from assay-based typing.

After removal of 3 bases from V and 4 bases from J, the junction retains 7 bases not matched to a gene. The CDR3 contains 15 residues, cysteine and phenylalanine counted. The only DNA kept is the CDR3, 45 bases in frame from the first base. Via the germline V gene, CDR1 is MDHEN and CDR2 SYDVKM. The full study reports these points: Clinical and demographic metadata were provided uncurated, with the amount varying by source and participant.

Material: peripheral blood. The rearrangement joined TRBV28 to TRBJ2-7, and 9 bases in between align with TRBD2. The clonotype comes from a human donor in a cohort sampled during active COVID-19. The CDR3 amino acid sequence is: CASSLGPSGIYEQYF. The DNA reads as follows: TGTGCCAGCAGTTTGGGACCTAGCGGGATATACGAGCAGTACTTC.